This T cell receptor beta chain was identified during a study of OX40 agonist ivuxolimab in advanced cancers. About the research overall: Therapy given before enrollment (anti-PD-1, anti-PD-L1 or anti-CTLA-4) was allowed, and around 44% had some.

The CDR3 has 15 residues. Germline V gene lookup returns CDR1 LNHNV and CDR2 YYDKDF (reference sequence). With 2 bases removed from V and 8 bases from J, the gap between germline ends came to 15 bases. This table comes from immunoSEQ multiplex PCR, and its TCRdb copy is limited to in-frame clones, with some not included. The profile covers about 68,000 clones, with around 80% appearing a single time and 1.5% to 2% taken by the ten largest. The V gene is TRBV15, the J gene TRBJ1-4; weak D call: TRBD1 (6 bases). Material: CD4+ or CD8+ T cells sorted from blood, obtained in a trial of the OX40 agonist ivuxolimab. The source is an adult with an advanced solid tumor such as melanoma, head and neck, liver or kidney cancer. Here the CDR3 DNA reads TGTGCCACCAGCAGAATTCGCTCAGGGGAGGAAAAACTGTTTTTT. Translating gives CATSRIRSGEEKLFF.